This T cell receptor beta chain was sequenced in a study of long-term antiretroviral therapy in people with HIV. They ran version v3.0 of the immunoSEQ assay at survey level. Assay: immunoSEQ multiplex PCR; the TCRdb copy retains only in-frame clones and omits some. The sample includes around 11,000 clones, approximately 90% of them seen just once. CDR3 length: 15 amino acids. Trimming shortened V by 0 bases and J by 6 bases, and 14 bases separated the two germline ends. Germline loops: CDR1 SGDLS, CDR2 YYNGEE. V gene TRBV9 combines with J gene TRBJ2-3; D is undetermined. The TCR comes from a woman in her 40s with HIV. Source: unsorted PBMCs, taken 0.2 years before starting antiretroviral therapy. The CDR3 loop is CASSVAGRPPDTQYF. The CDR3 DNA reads TGTGCCAGCAGCGTAGCAGGCAGGCCGCCCGATACGCAGTATTTT.